The text below deals with one T cell receptor beta chain. This clonotype was found a few times. No cognate antigen has been identified for it. No base quality information exists; no much larger clone differs at one position. These data belong to a study of T cell repertoires in cytomegalovirus infection (dated by TCRdb to the late 2010s). Describing the broader study: The peptide stimulations were aimed at well-studied HLA-B-restricted epitopes as well as recently identified HLA-C-restricted CMV epitopes, whose presentation resists viral immunomodulation. Because public TCR beta signatures pointed to carriage of CMV infection together with the matching HLA type, the HLA type of each donor mattered for the analysis.

Sequencing instrument: Illumina HiSeq 1500. TCRdb trimmed public reads at Q25 via fastp, called clones via MiXCR and kept in-frame beta chains. Every entry covers one CDR3 protein and lists the most common genes and DNA from its rows. The sample records more than 250,000 distinct CDR3 sequences, 25% of which are singletons. Jointly, the top ten make up roughly 13% of the sample. Taken from the germline V gene, the CDR1 and CDR2 loops are LGHNA and YSLEER. Unmatched junction bases come to 6, with V trimmed by 5 bases and J by 4 bases. Reading from cysteine to phenylalanine, the CDR3 counts 17 amino acids. Left in the record is the CDR3 DNA by itself, 51 bases read in frame from the first base. This specimen's treatment or condition label, interpreted: in vitro stimulation with specific CMV peptide epitopes to enrich CMV-specific T cells. The paper's findings and limits, for the study overall: The ex vivo response was dominated by HLA-C-restricted CMV-specific TCR beta clonotypes, which also provided the single most frequent clonotype in two of eight donors. In both this cohort and an independent cohort of a few hundred donors, the cumulative frequency of public TCR beta family members distinguished carriers of CMV infection plus the relevant HLA type.

The source was cultured PBMCs, collected from culture after CMV antigen stimulation. The V gene is TRBV4-3 and the J gene is TRBJ2-3; TRBD2 aligns with 16 central bases. The receptor's source is a human donor in good health (CMV status not recorded). Some clones in this sample may be carry-over from other donors' samples. This receptor has the CDR3 CASSKGLAGGPSDTQYF. The nucleotide sequence reads TGCGCCAGCAGCAAGGGACTAGCGGGAGGGCCGTCAGATACGCAGTATTTT.